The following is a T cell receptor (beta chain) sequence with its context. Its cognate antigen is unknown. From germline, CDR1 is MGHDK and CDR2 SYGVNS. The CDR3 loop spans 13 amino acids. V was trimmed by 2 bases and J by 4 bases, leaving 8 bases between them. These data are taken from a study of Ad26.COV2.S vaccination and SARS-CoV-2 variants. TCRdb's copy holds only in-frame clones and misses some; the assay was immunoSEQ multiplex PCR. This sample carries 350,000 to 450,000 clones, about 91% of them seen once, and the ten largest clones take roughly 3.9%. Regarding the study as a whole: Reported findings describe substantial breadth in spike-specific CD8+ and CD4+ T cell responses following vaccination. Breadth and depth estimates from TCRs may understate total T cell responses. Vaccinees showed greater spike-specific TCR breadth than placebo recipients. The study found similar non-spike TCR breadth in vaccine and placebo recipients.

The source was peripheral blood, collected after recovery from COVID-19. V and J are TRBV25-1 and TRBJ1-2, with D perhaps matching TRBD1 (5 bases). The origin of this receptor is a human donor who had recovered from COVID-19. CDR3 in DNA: TGTGCCAGCAGTGAAGCAGGGATCTATGGCTACACCTTC. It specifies CASSEAGIYGYTF.